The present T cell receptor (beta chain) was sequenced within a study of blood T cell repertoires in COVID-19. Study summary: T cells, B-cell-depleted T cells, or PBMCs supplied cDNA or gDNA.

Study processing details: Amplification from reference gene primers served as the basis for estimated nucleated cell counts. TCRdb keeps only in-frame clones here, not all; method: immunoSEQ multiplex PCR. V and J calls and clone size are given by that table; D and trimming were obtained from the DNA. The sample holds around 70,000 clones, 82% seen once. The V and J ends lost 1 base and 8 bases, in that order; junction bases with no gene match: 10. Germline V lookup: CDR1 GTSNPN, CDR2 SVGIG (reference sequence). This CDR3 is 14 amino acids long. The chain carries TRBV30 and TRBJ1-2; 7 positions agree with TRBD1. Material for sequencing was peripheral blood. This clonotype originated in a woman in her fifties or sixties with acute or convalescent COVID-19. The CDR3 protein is CAWSATGPIWGYTF. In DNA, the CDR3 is TGTGCCTGGAGTGCGACAGGGCCTATTTGGGGCTACACCTTC.